The 28 T cell receptor beta chains listed next were all sequenced from one sample in a study of cytomegalovirus exposure and HLA in healthy donors. Researchers ran the PCR with 60 Vbeta and 13 Jbeta primers. TCRdb's table, derived via immunoSEQ multiplex PCR, lists solely in-frame clones and lacks some. The sample has 200,000 to 300,000 clones, approximately 85% seen once. The specimen was PBMCs. The receptors originated from a girl between 2 and 10 years old in good health and CMV-seronegative.

This clone appeared once. J is TRBJ1-1 and V is TRBV7-9; D is perhaps TRBD1 (5 bases). V lost 5 bases and J lost 0, with 7 bases in between. This CDR3 region has 13 residues. Germline V gives CDR1 SEHNR, CDR2 FQNEAQ (reference sequence). The CDR3 nucleotides are TGTGCCAGCAGCGGGGCCGTGAACACTGAAGCTTTCTTT. Translation gives CASSGAVNTEAFF.

V usage is TRBV7-9 and J usage is TRBJ2-1; D perhaps matches TRBD2 (5 bases). The CDR3 totals 19 residues. The V gene lost 4 bases and the J gene lost 0 bases, with 22 bases spanning the gap. CDR1 is SEHNR and CDR2 is FQNEAQ in the germline V gene (reference sequence). CDR3: CASSSPGSSLRSSYNEQFF. For the CDR3, the DNA is TGTGCCAGCAGCTCCCCGGGATCCAGTCTCCGCTCCTCCTACAATGAGCAGTTCTTC.

The V call is TRBV5-4, the J call TRBJ1-3; 8 positions match TRBD1. The ends lost 4 bases at V and 4 bases at J; junction bases unmatched: 7. Germline CDR1 reads SGHNT; CDR2 reads YYREEE (reference sequence). The CDR3 spans 15 residues. CDR3 region: CASSKTGVEGNTIYF. The CDR3 DNA sequence: TGTGCCAGCAGCAAGACAGGGGTGGAGGGAAACACCATATATTTT.

This rearrangement joins TRBV7-9 to TRBJ2-5, with D maybe TRBD2 (5 bases). The V and J ends lost 3 bases and 4 bases respectively, with 12 bases between them. This CDR3 is 14 amino acids long. The germline V gene encodes CDR1 SEHNR and CDR2 FQNEAQ (reference sequence). CDR3 residues: CASSFRLGGETQYF. DNA of the CDR3: TGTGCCAGCAGCTTTCGACTTGGAGGAGAGACCCAGTACTTC. The complete variable domain, with remaining parts taken from reference TRBV7-9 and TRBJ2-5, reads DTGVSQNPRHKITKRGQNVTFRCDPISEHNRLYWYRQTLGQGPEFLTYFQNEAQLEKSRLLSDRFSAERPKGSFSTLEIQRTEQGDSAMYLCASSFRLGGETQYFGPGTRLLVL.

This chain joins TRBV6-5 and TRBJ1-2; 7 bases agree with TRBD1. This CDR3 is 15 amino acids long. The junction had 11 bases not matched to a gene; V was cut back by 4 bases and J by 6 bases. In germline, CDR1 is MNHEY, CDR2 SVGAGI. The CDR3 DNA sequence: TGTGCCAGCAGTTTGAAGGGGGCTAACGTCGATGGCTACACCTTC. Its translation: CASSLKGANVDGYTF.

This clone was seen just once. V is TRBV10-1 and J is TRBJ2-3; weak D call: TRBD2 (5 bases). CDR3 size: 13 residues. Trimming removed 4 bases from V and 4 bases from J, with 9 bases in between. Germline loops: CDR1 WNHNN, CDR2 SYGVQD (reference sequence). The CDR3 protein is CASSGERPDTQYF. The CDR3 nucleotides are TGCGCCAGCAGTGGGGAGCGCCCAGATACGCAGTATTTT.

The chain is built from TRBV5-4 and TRBJ2-1, with 10 bases matching TRBD1. Losses at the gene ends were 2 bases for V and 8 bases for J; bases not matched to a gene: 7. CDR3 size: 15 residues. Per the germline V gene, CDR1 is SGHNT and CDR2 is YYREEE (reference sequence). The CDR3 reads CASSLMDRGFDEQFF. The CDR3 region has the DNA TGTGCCAGCAGCTTAATGGACAGGGGGTTTGATGAGCAGTTCTTC.

The chain links TRBV6-4 to TRBJ2-1, with 8 nucleotides matching TRBD2. Germline CDR1 MRHNA, CDR2 SNTAGT. J gave up 14 bases and V 2 bases, and 14 bases lay outside the gene matches. This CDR3 is 15 amino acids long. CDR3 DNA: TGTGCCAGCAGTGACGATAGCGGGAATGGTCTGGTTAAGTTCTTC. Residues: CASSDDSGNGLVKFF.

The chain is built from TRBV10-1 and TRBJ2-3; 10 nucleotides agree with TRBD2. V lost 0 bases, J lost 1 base, and 4 bases stayed unmatched. This CDR3 spans 17 amino acids. Germline values: CDR1 WNHNN, CDR2 SYGVQD (reference sequence). The CDR3, as DNA: TGCGCCAGCAGTGAGTCATGGACTAGCGGCCGCACAGATACGCAGTATTTT. Encoded protein: CASSESWTSGRTDTQYF.

J is TRBJ2-7 and V is TRBV6-1; 10 bases line up with TRBD2. The J segment lost 5 bases and the V segment lost 0 bases, leaving 10 bases of the junction unmatched. CDR1 is MNHNS, CDR2 SASEGT, per germline. CDR3 length: 17 amino acids. The CDR3 bases are TGTGCCAGCAGTGAAGCATTGGGGGCTAGCGGGAGAAACGAGCAGTACTTC. Translated, it gives CASSEALGASGRNEQYF.

This clone was found a few times. V and J are TRBV6-5 and TRBJ1-4, with TRBD1 matching over 8 bases. Losses at the gene ends were 10 bases for V and 8 bases for J; bases not matched to a gene: 6. The CDR3 length is 12 residues. Germline CDR1 MNHEY, CDR2 SVGAGI. In DNA, the CDR3 is TGTGCCACCGGGACAGGAGGGGAAAAACTGTTTTTT. The encoded protein is CATGTGGEKLFF.

The chain is built from TRBV7-2 and TRBJ2-2, with 8 nucleotides matching TRBD1. This CDR3 is 16 amino acids long. Germline V gives CDR1 SGHTA, CDR2 FQGNSA. J lost 6 bases, V lost 2 bases, and 8 bases had no gene match. The CDR3 is CASSLMTGAIAGELFF. For the CDR3, the DNA is TGTGCCAGCAGCTTAATGACAGGGGCTATTGCCGGGGAGCTGTTTTTT.

This sequence joins TRBV7-2 and TRBJ2-1, with 8 bases matching TRBD2. Looked up from germline, CDR1 is SGHTA and CDR2 is FQGNSA. V lost 1 base to trimming and J lost 9 bases; unmatched junction nucleotides: 5. The CDR3 has 14 amino acids. In nucleotides, the CDR3 is TGTGCCAGCAGCTTAGGGCGGACTAGCAGTGAGCAGTTCTTC. As protein: CASSLGRTSSEQFF.

The chain is built from TRBV7-2 and TRBJ2-7; TRBD1 is a possible D gene (6 bases). Trimming took off 6 bases at V and 6 bases at J, with 15 bases between the two ends. This CDR3 spans 13 amino acids. Looked up from germline, CDR1 is SGHTA and CDR2 is FQGNSA. This CDR3 is CASSPTGFTEQYF. The CDR3 DNA follows: TGTGCCAGCAGTCCTACAGGGTTTACCGAGCAGTACTTC.

This clone was recorded a few times. The CDR3 DNA reads TGTGCCTGGAGCCCAACCTCCTTGACAGATGAAGCTTTCTTT. Amino acids: CAWSPTSLTDEAFF. The chain combines TRBV30 with TRBJ1-1, with D possibly TRBD1 on 5 matching bases. V shed 3 bases and J shed 7 bases, with 18 bases lying between them. Germline assignment: CDR1 GTSNPN and CDR2 SVGIG (reference sequence). CDR3 length equals 14 residues.

This chain connects TRBV29-1 to TRBJ2-3; 13 positions match TRBD2. CDR3 length equals 16 residues. CDR1 is SQVTM and CDR2 is ANQGSEA in the germline V gene. Germline trimming cut 4 bases from V and 0 bases from J; bases unmatched to any gene: 4. CDR3 DNA: TGCAGCGTTGCGGGACTAGCGGGGTTAAGCACAGATACGCAGTATTTT. Residues: CSVAGLAGLSTDTQYF.

This clone appeared once. J is TRBJ1-2 and V is TRBV14; 7 bases line up with TRBD1. The CDR3 runs 15 residues. Germline V gene data show CDR1 as SGHDN and CDR2 as FVKESK. The V segment lost 4 bases and the J segment 8 bases; nucleotides outside the gene matches: 13. The CDR3 loop reads CASSRAGQVQGGYTF. CDR3 nucleotides: TGTGCCAGCAGCCGGGCCGGACAGGTCCAGGGCGGCTACACCTTC.

The table lists this clone with a count of one. The chain carries TRBV5-4 and TRBJ1-1; 8 bases agree with TRBD1. Per the germline V gene, CDR1 is SGHNT and CDR2 is YYREEE (reference sequence). The V segment lost 0 bases and the J segment 5 bases; nucleotides outside the gene matches: 6. The CDR3 covers 15 residues. The CDR3 DNA follows: TGTGCCAGCAGCTTGGCGGGGACAGGTCGGACTGAAGCTTTCTTT. Translation: CASSLAGTGRTEAFF. Combining the CDR3 with reference TRBV5-4 and TRBJ1-1 gives the whole variable domain ETGVTQSPTHLIKTRGQQVTLRCSSQSGHNTVSWYQQALGQGPQFIFQYYREEENGRGNFPPRFSGLQFPNYSSELNVNALELDDSALYLCASSLAGTGRTEAFFGQGTRLTVV.

V and J are TRBV7-6 and TRBJ2-5; 12 nucleotides line up with TRBD2. The CDR3 covers 16 residues. Germline CDR1 is SGHVS and CDR2 is FNYEAQ. V lost 1 base, J lost 5 bases, and 5 bases stayed unmatched. Here the CDR3 DNA reads TGTGCCAGCAGCTTAGTCCTAGCGGGGGGGGTCGAGACCCAGTACTTC. This encodes CASSLVLAGGVETQYF.

The CDR3 sequence is CASSREGRGYTF. The DNA of the CDR3 is TGTGCCAGCAGTAGGGAGGGTCGTGGCTACACCTTC. This chain joins TRBV5-5 and TRBJ1-2; no clear D gene. This CDR3 contains 12 residues. V was clipped by 5 bases and J by 7 bases, with 12 bases between them. Germline CDR1 and CDR2: SGHKS and YYEKEE (reference sequence).

This chain uses TRBV12-2 with TRBJ2-2; TRBD1 reflects the table's D call only, with no check against the DNA. TRBV12-2 is a documented pseudogene. This CDR3 is 16 amino acids long. CDR3 region: CASRLCTGRGAGELFF. In DNA form, the CDR3 reads TGTGCAAGTCGCTTATGTACAGGGCGAGGTGCCGGGGAGCTGTTTTTT.

The V and J genes are TRBV2 and TRBJ2-2, with 7 bases that match TRBD2. CDR3 size: 15 residues. Per germline, CDR1 SNHLY and CDR2 FYNNEI. V lost 3 bases and J lost 2; bases outside the gene matches: 3. The CDR3 region has the DNA TGTGCCAGCAGTGAGGGGGGGAGTAACACCGGGGAGCTGTTTTTT. Protein product: CASSEGGSNTGELFF.

This clone was seen only a few times. The chain has TRBV10-1 and TRBJ1-1; no definite D call. The germline V and J ends were trimmed by 2 bases and 0 bases, with 4 bases remaining between them. Germline lookup yields CDR1 WNHNN and CDR2 SYGVQD (reference sequence). This CDR3 has 13 residues. The CDR3 DNA follows: TGCGCCAGCAGTGAGGCGGTGAACACTGAAGCTTTCTTT. This gives the protein CASSEAVNTEAFF.

The chain uses TRBV6-6 and TRBJ1-2, with TRBD1 as a possible D gene (6 bases). V was clipped by 0 bases and J by 1 base, with 9 bases between them. The CDR3 is 15 amino acids. Germline CDR1 is MNHNY and CDR2 is SVGAGI (reference sequence). CDR3 loop: CASSYSGQDNYGYTF. The CDR3 bases are TGTGCCAGCAGTTACTCGGGACAAGATAACTATGGCTACACCTTC.

This chain links TRBV7-9 with TRBJ1-2; unclear D gene. In germline, CDR1 is SEHNR, CDR2 FQNEAQ (reference sequence). This CDR3 is built from 14 residues. Trimming shortened V by 4 bases and J by 6 bases, and 15 bases separated the two germline ends. Here the CDR3 DNA reads TGTGCCAGCAGCTCCCAGGAGGTTAGGGATGGCTACACCTTC. Translation gives CASSSQEVRDGYTF.

V and J are TRBV12-5 and TRBJ1-2, with TRBD1 identical over 10 bases. V was clipped by 2 bases and J by 8 bases; unmatched bases: 8. This CDR3 has 15 residues. CDR1 is LGHNT, CDR2 FRNRAP, per germline. This CDR3 reads CASGLPGQGKLGYTF. DNA for the CDR3: TGTGCTAGTGGTTTGCCGGGACAGGGGAAGTTAGGCTACACCTTC.

V usage is TRBV9 and J usage is TRBJ2-7; no definite D call. This CDR3 is built from 14 residues. Trimming stripped 1 base from V and 0 bases from J, with 8 bases between. Germline lookup yields CDR1 SGDLS and CDR2 YYNGEE. Written as DNA, the CDR3 is TGTGCCAGCAGCGTATTCGGTAGCTCCTACGAGCAGTACTTC. It is translated as CASSVFGSSYEQYF.

V is TRBV6-1 and J is TRBJ2-1; 7 bases agree with TRBD2. Trimming took 6 bases from V and 10 from J; bases not matched to a gene: 3. This CDR3 comprises 11 residues. CDR1 and CDR2 from the germline V gene are MNHNS and SASEGT. CDR3 DNA sequence: TGTGCCAGCAGGCAACTAGCGGAGCAGTTCTTC. It codes for CASRQLAEQFF.